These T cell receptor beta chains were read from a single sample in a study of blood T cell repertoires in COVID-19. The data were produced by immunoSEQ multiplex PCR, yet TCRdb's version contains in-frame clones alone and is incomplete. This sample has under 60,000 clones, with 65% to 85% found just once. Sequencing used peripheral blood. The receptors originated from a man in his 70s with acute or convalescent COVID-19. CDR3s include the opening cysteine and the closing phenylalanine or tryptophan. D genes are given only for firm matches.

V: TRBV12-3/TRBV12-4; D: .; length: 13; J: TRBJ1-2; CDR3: CASSFDRGSGYTF
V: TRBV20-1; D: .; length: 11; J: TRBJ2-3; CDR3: CSARVSDTQYF
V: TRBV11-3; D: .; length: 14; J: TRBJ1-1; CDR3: CASSPRGTNTEAFF
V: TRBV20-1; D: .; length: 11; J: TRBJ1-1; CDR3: CSARVGPEAFF
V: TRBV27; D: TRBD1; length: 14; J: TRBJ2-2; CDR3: CASRGTANTGELFF
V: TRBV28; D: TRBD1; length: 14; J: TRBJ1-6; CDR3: CASAQGGSNSPLHF
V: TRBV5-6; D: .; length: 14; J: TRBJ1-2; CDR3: CASSYKQGDYGYTF
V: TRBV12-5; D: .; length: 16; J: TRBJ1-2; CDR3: CASGPSLREPLRSYTF
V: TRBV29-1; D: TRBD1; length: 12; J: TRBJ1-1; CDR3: CSCGQGAVEAFF
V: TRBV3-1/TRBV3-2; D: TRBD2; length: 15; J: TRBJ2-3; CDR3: CAGRLAGARTDTQYF
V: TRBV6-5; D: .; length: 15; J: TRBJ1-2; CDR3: CASTTAGITNYGYTF
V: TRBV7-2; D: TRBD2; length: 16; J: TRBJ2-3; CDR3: CASSPLAGGGTDTQYF
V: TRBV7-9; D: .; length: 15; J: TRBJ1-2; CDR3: CASSPEASIRSGYTF
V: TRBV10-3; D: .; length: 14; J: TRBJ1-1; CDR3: CATLPPGRDTEAFF
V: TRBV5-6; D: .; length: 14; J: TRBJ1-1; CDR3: CASSPGGANTEAFF
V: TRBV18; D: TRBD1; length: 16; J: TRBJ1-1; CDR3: CASSPFQGGGNTEAFF
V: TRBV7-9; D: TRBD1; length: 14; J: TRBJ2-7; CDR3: CASSKGQGFYEQYF
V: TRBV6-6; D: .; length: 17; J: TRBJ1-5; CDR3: CASSLPGGTVSSQPQHF
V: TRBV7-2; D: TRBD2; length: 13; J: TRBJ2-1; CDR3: CARGSGRGREQFF
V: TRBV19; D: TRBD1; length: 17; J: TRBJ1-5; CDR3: CASSTWTGGNSNQPQHF
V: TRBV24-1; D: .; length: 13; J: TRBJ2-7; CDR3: CATSDPPTDEQYF
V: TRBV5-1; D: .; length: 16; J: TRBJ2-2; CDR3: CASSLLSHVDTGELFF
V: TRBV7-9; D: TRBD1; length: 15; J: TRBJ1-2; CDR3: CASSLAGGASLSYTF
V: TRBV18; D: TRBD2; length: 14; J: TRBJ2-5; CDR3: CASSLRSGGETQYF
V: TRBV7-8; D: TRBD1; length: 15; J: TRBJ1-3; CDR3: CASSWDRVGGNTIYF
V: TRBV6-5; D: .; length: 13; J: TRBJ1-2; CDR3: CASSPSRVYGYTF
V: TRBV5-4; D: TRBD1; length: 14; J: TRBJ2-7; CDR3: CASSSGTAPYEQYF
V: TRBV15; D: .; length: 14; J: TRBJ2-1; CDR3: CATSSPQGLNEQFF
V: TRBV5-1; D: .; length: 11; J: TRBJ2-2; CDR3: CASSSSGELFF
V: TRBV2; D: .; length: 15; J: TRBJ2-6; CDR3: CASSEEALAANVLTF
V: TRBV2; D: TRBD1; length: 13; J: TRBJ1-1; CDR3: CASSRQGHTEAFF
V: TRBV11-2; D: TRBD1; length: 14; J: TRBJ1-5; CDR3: CASSSDRNNQPQHF
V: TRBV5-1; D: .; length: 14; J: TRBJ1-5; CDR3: CASSLTGLNQPQHF
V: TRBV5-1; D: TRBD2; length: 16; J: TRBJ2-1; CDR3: CASSLVPGLANNEQFF
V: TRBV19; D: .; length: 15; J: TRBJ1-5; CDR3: CASRGLDPRGQPQHF
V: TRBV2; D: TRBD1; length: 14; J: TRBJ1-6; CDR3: CASGGGQGNSPLHF
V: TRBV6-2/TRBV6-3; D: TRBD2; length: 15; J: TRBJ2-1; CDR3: CASSRLRGVYNEQFF